Each of the 24 T cell receptor beta chains below was sequenced from the same sample in a study of cytomegalovirus exposure and HLA in healthy donors (dated 2017 in TCRdb). Receptor libraries were prepared by the immunoSEQ multiplex PCR assay. The multiplex PCR relied on a mix of 60 forward primers for TCR Vbeta segments and 13 reverse primers for TCR Jbeta segments. TCRdb obtained this table from immuneACCESS and retained in-frame rearrangements with V and J assigned. These tables miss some clones; where compared with another copy, unresolved V genes account for less than half of the shortfall, and the remainder is unexplained. The table for this sample lists fewer than 110,000 clones; around 77% of them were counted only once. Of the sample, more than 4% falls within the top ten clones. The source material was PBMCs. The receptors here all came from a male donor in good health and CMV-seronegative.

The chain links TRBV5-5 to TRBJ2-7; 8 bases fit TRBD2. CDR1 and CDR2 from the germline V gene are SGHKS and YYEKEE (reference sequence). V lost 0 bases, J lost 2 bases, and 1 base stayed unmatched. CDR3 length equals 14 residues. The CDR3 sequence: CASSLASGPYEQYF. The CDR3 nucleotides are TGTGCCAGCAGCTTGGCTAGCGGGCCCTACGAGCAGTACTTC.

V gene TRBV6-5 combines with J gene TRBJ1-5, with TRBD1 as a possible D gene (6 bases). The CDR3 sequence is 15 residues long. V lost 0 bases, J lost 7 bases, and 13 bases lay in between. Looked up from germline, CDR1 is MNHEY and CDR2 is SVGAGI. CDR3 loop: CASSYSRGGGQPQHF. In DNA form, the CDR3 reads TGTGCCAGCAGTTACTCGCGCGGGGGCGGGCAGCCCCAGCATTTT.

The CDR3 reads CASSARTAGGYTF. DNA of the CDR3: TGTGCCAGTAGTGCCCGGACAGCAGGTGGCTACACCTTC. The chain joins TRBV19 to TRBJ1-2, with D perhaps TRBD1 (6 bases). The length of the CDR3 is 13 residues. V lost 5 bases and J lost 7, with 14 bases in between. Germline V gene lookup returns CDR1 LNHDA and CDR2 SQIVND (reference sequence).

The chain employs TRBV10-1 and TRBJ2-7; 9 bases are a match to TRBD2. This CDR3 region has 14 residues. From germline, CDR1 is WNHNN and CDR2 SYGVQD (reference sequence). J was trimmed by 6 bases and V by 3 bases; bases with no gene match: 6. The CDR3 sequence: CASSDLGLAGEQYF. The CDR3 nucleotides are TGCGCCAGCAGTGACCTGGGACTAGCCGGCGAGCAGTACTTC.

The V and J genes are TRBV6-5 and TRBJ2-7; 11 bases are a match to TRBD2. CDR1 and CDR2 (germline): MNHEY, SVGAGI. The CDR3 loop spans 13 amino acids. J was trimmed by 6 bases and V by 9 bases; bases with no gene match: 7. In nucleotides, the CDR3 is TGTGCCAGTCGACTAGCGGGATTCGGCGAGCAGTACTTC. Protein sequence: CASRLAGFGEQYF.

The V call is TRBV4-1, the J call TRBJ2-1, with TRBD2 as a possible D gene (6 bases). CDR3 size: 14 residues. Trimming removed 3 bases from V and 8 bases from J, with 14 bases in between. Germline loops: CDR1 MGHRA, CDR2 YSYEKL. The CDR3 region has the DNA TGCGCCAGCAGCCACGCCCGGGAGTTCGATGAGCAGTTCTTC. It specifies CASSHAREFDEQFF.

This clone has a handful of counts. V is TRBV6-4 and J is TRBJ2-2; D is perhaps TRBD2 (5 bases). Trimming stripped 5 bases from V and 4 bases from J, with 8 bases between. The CDR3 runs 13 residues. Germline CDR1 reads MRHNA; CDR2 reads SNTAGT. The CDR3 nucleotides are TGTGCCAGCAGTAGGAGCGGCACCGGGGAGCTGTTTTTT. Encoded protein: CASSRSGTGELFF.

The genes are TRBV7-6 and TRBJ2-3, with 9 nucleotides matching TRBD1. The length of the CDR3 is 15 residues. The ends lost 0 bases at V and 7 bases at J; junction bases unmatched: 5. Germline values: CDR1 SGHVS, CDR2 FNYEAQ. CDR3 DNA sequence: TGTGCCAGCAGCTTAGCCCCGGACAGGGGAAATACGCAGTATTTT. It is translated as CASSLAPDRGNTQYF.

This clone came up a few times. The chain employs TRBV5-6 and TRBJ2-7, with D hard to call. Germline loops: CDR1 SGHDT, CDR2 YYEEEE. V was trimmed by 2 bases and J by 2 bases, leaving 14 bases between them. CDR3 length: 15 residues. Written as DNA, the CDR3 is TGTGCCAGCAGCTTCCGAATTACAGCAGCCTACGAGCAGTACTTC. It is translated as CASSFRITAAYEQYF. Complete variable domain (other parts from reference TRBV5-6 and TRBJ2-7): DAGVTQSPTHLIKTRGQQVTLRCSPKSGHDTVSWYQQALGQGPQFIFQYYEEEERQRGNFPDRFSGHQFPNYSSELNVNALLLGDSALYLCASSFRITAAYEQYFGPGTRLTVT.

The genes are TRBV6-5 and TRBJ2-1; tentative D call: TRBD2 (6 bases). This CDR3 comprises 15 residues. Germline-derived CDR1 and CDR2 are MNHEY and SVGAGI. The V gene lost 3 bases and the J gene lost 5 bases, with 14 bases spanning the gap. Here the CDR3 reads CASSYGGRGHNEQFF. The CDR3 DNA reads TGTGCCAGCAGTTATGGGGGGAGAGGCCACAATGAGCAGTTCTTC.

The rearrangement links TRBV29-1 to TRBJ2-5, with D possibly being TRBD2 (6 bases). From germline, CDR1 is SQVTM and CDR2 ANQGSEA. The CDR3 length is 15 residues. V lost 6 bases to trimming and J lost 9 bases, with 26 bases between them. The CDR3: CSVDVGLPRGKAQYF. The CDR3 DNA reads as TGCAGCGTCGATGTGGGGCTCCCGCGGGGTAAGGCCCAGTACTTC.

This clone was picked up a small number of times. The rearrangement links TRBV19 to TRBJ1-1; 10 bases line up with TRBD1. Germline V lookup: CDR1 LNHDA, CDR2 SQIVND (reference sequence). This CDR3 comprises 16 residues. The junction had 7 bases not matched to a gene; V was cut back by 6 bases and J by 0 bases. This CDR3 is CASRRTGGGMNTEAFF. The CDR3 nucleotides are TGTGCCAGTAGGCGGACAGGGGGTGGGATGAACACTGAAGCTTTCTTT.

The rearrangement uses TRBV5-1 and TRBJ2-1; D remains unclear. V lost 1 base and J lost 7, with 9 bases in between. Looked up from germline, CDR1 is SGHRS and CDR2 is YFSETQ. This CDR3 region has 13 residues. The CDR3 region has the DNA TGCGCCAGCAGCTTGCCCTCCTTGAATGAGCAGTTCTTC. Translating gives CASSLPSLNEQFF.

J is TRBJ2-1 and V is TRBV2, with 11 bases fitting TRBD2. CDR3 length equals 16 residues. The V gene's germline CDR1 is SNHLY and CDR2 FYNNEI. Trimming took 5 bases from V and 12 from J; bases not matched to a gene: 15. The CDR3 region has the DNA TGTGCCAGCAGTTTACTAGCGGGAGCGCTCGTCGCTGTGCAGTTCTTC. Protein product: CASSLLAGALVAVQFF.

V gene TRBV7-2 combines with J gene TRBJ2-3; D is unresolved. This CDR3 spans 13 amino acids. V was pared by 1 base and J by 6 bases, with 8 bases between. CDR1 SGHTA and CDR2 FQGNSA come from the germline V gene. CDR3 bases: TGTGCCAGCAGCTTAGTGAGAGCCGATACGCAGTATTTT. It specifies CASSLVRADTQYF.

The chain is built from TRBV5-6 and TRBJ1-2; a weak D match, TRBD1 (5 bases). Trimming shortened V by 3 bases and J by 7 bases, and 16 bases separated the two germline ends. The CDR3 spans 14 residues. The germline V gene has CDR1 SGHDT and CDR2 YYEEEE. CDR3 sequence (DNA): TGTGCCAGCAGCTCACTACGGGGGGTCGGTGGCTACACCTTC. Translation gives CASSSLRGVGGYTF.

The table lists this clone with a count of one. The rearrangement links TRBV10-2 to TRBJ2-1; 9 bases are a match to TRBD1. J was trimmed by 1 base and V by 7 bases; bases with no gene match: 2. The CDR3 is 14 residues long. CDR1 and CDR2 (germline): WSHSY, SAAADI. The CDR3 spells CASTGQGSYNEQFF. DNA of the CDR3: TGCGCCAGCACCGGACAGGGGTCCTACAATGAGCAGTTCTTC.

The chain carries TRBV19 and TRBJ2-5, with 8 nucleotides matching TRBD2. The CDR3 runs to 15 residues. Germline assignment: CDR1 LNHDA and CDR2 SQIVND (reference sequence). V shed 4 bases, J shed 2 bases, and the junction held 6 bases outside the gene matches. In DNA, the CDR3 is TGTGCCAGTAGTAAGCTAGCGGGTCGGCAAGAGACCCAGTACTTC. This translates into CASSKLAGRQETQYF.

The V call is TRBV6-5, the J call TRBJ1-6; no reliable D call. Trimming cost V 9 bases and J 13 bases, with 22 bases left between them. The CDR3 runs 14 residues. CDR1 and CDR2 (germline): MNHEY, SVGAGI. CDR3 sequence reads: CASQLPGSAGPLHF. The DNA of the CDR3 is TGTGCCAGTCAGTTACCGGGTTCGGCGGGTCCCCTCCACTTT.

This rearrangement joins TRBV27 to TRBJ2-7, with 11 bases identical to TRBD2. Per the germline V gene, CDR1 is MNHEY and CDR2 is SMNVEV (reference sequence). Trimming took 6 bases from V and 0 from J; bases not matched to a gene: 13. The CDR3 length is 18 residues. CDR3 amino acids: CASSRTTSGKVNSYEQYF. In nucleotides, the CDR3 is TGTGCCAGCAGCCGAACGACTAGCGGGAAGGTGAACTCCTACGAGCAGTACTTC.

The chain is built from TRBV30 and TRBJ1-3; D gene ambiguous. Looked up from germline, CDR1 is GTSNPN and CDR2 is SVGIG (reference sequence). The V gene lost 0 bases and the J gene lost 4 bases, with 7 bases spanning the gap. This CDR3 region has 13 residues. The CDR3 DNA is TGTGCCTGGAGTGTAATAGAGGGAAACACCATATATTTT. Translated: CAWSVIEGNTIYF.

The rearrangement joins TRBV2 to TRBJ2-7; 8 nucleotides align to TRBD2. Germline CDR1 SNHLY, CDR2 FYNNEI. V gave up 5 bases and J gave up 3 bases; unmatched junction bases: 3. CDR3 length: 13 residues. The CDR3 region has the DNA TGTGCCAGCAGTACCGGGGGGGGCTACGAGCAGTACTTC. As protein: CASSTGGGYEQYF.

The J gene is TRBJ2-7, the V gene TRBV5-1, with 8 bases that match TRBD2. CDR1 and CDR2 (germline): SGHRS, YFSETQ. V lost 4 bases and J lost 5; bases outside the gene matches: 11. The CDR3 sequence is 15 residues long. The DNA of the CDR3 is TGCGCCAGCAGCCCAGATAGGACTAGCAGCGACGAGCAGTACTTC. It is translated as CASSPDRTSSDEQYF.

The chain employs TRBV6-1 and TRBJ2-3; no reliable D call. Per germline, CDR1 MNHNS and CDR2 SASEGT. The CDR3 is 14 amino acids. The ends were cut back, 8 bases at V and 2 bases at J, with 14 bases in the middle. The CDR3 region is CASGGLAYTDTQYF. DNA of the CDR3: TGTGCCAGCGGCGGCCTGGCATACACAGATACGCAGTATTTT.